Listed here are 29 T cell receptor beta chains from one sample, sequenced in a study of post-analysis software for immune sequencing data. Points from the study as a whole: Patients carried 4 or 5 TRBV segments more frequently than controls did, and TRBV5-6, TRBV5-1 and TRBV20-1 were among them.

Their antigens are not known. TCR beta libraries were prepared from cDNA with unique molecular identifiers. TCRdb used MiXCR to reprocess the PCR reads, holding one entry per CDR3 protein. The sample yields approximately 360,000 distinct CDR3 sequences, roughly 35% seen once. The sequenced sample was blood. Receptors were obtained from a girl aged 5-17 years with multiple sclerosis.

The chain couples TRBV6-5 to TRBJ2-5, with 8 bases lining up with TRBD1. CDR1 is MNHEY and CDR2 is SVGAGI in the germline V gene. The V gene end was trimmed by 9 bases and the J gene end by 4 bases; junction bases not matched to a gene: 13. This CDR3 is 15 amino acids long. CDR3 coding DNA: TGTGCCAGTACCAAAGGGACAGGCAGAAGAGAGACCCAGTACTTC. Protein product: CASTKGTGRRETQYF.

The rearrangement links TRBV20-1 to TRBJ2-5; a possible D gene is TRBD1 (6 bases). Near its end, the DNA agrees better with TRBJ2-7, so the J call may be wrong. CDR1 is DFQATT, CDR2 SNEGSKA, per germline (reference sequence). The CDR3 extends over 12 amino acids. In nucleotides, the CDR3 is TGCAGTGCACCGACAGGTTTCTACGAGCAGTACTTC. Its protein product is CSAPTGFYEQYF.

This clonotype showed up many times. This chain links TRBV12-3 or TRBV12-4 with TRBJ2-1, with 13 positions matching TRBD2. V shed 6 bases and J 10 bases; nucleotides not matched to a gene: 9. The CDR3 is made up of 15 amino acids. The CDR3 region is CASSLTSGGAGEQFF. In nucleotides, the CDR3 is TGTGCCAGCAGCCTCACTAGCGGGGGGGCCGGAGAGCAGTTCTTC.

This chain joins TRBV7-6 and TRBJ1-5; TRBD1 might be the D (5 bases). CDR1 and CDR2 from the germline V gene are SGHVS and FNYEAQ. This CDR3 is 18 amino acids long. With 6 bases removed from V and 1 base from J, the gap between germline ends came to 22 bases. The CDR3 spells CASSPGQQGWGSNQPQHF. CDR3 nucleotide sequence: TGTGCCAGCAGTCCAGGTCAGCAGGGATGGGGAAGCAATCAGCCCCAGCATTTT. The full variable domain, rest sourced from reference TRBV7-6 and TRBJ1-5, is GAGVSQSPRYKVTKRGQDVALRCDPISGHVSLYWYRQALGQGPEFLTYFNYEAQQDKSGLPNDRFSAERPEGSISTLTIQRTEQRDSAMYRCASSPGQQGWGSNQPQHFGDGTRLSIL.

The J gene is TRBJ2-5, the V gene TRBV5-1, with D perhaps being TRBD1 or TRBD2 (5 bases each). CDR1 SGHRS and CDR2 YFSETQ come from the germline V gene. CDR3 length: 13 amino acids. The V and J ends lost 6 bases and 5 bases respectively, with 14 bases between them. The CDR3 spells CASIRGTRETQYF. The DNA of the CDR3 is TGCGCCAGCATAAGAGGGACGAGGGAGACCCAGTACTTC.

V and J are TRBV5-4 and TRBJ2-3, with TRBD1 identical over 7 bases. Trimming took 5 bases from V and 5 from J; bases not matched to a gene: 5. The CDR3 is 13 residues long. The V gene's germline CDR1 is SGHNT and CDR2 YYREEE (reference sequence). The CDR3 loop is CASRQGMGDTQYF. The CDR3 nucleotides are TGTGCCAGCAGACAGGGGATGGGAGATACGCAGTATTTT. Together with reference TRBV5-4 and TRBJ2-3, the CDR3 gives the full variable domain: ETGVTQSPTHLIKTRGQQVTLRCSSQSGHNTVSWYQQALGQGPQFIFQYYREEENGRGNFPPRFSGLQFPNYSSELNVNALELDDSALYLCASRQGMGDTQYFGPGTRLTVL.

This clonotype occurred a few times. A single base separates this from a much larger clone, so it may be a read error. V usage is TRBV7-9 and J usage is TRBJ1-2; no clear D gene. The germline V gene has CDR1 SEHNR and CDR2 FQNEAQ (reference sequence). The CDR3 is made up of 12 amino acids. The DNA of the CDR3 is TGTGCCAGCAGTCAAGATACCTATGGCGACACCTTC. This gives the protein CASSQDTYGDTF.

The CDR3 DNA is TGCAGTGCGCAGTGGGGCGGGAACACTGAAGCTTTCTTT. Translation gives CSAQWGGNTEAFF. The chain recombines TRBV20-1 with TRBJ1-1; D is possibly TRBD1 (5 bases). There are 13 residues in the CDR3. In germline, CDR1 is DFQATT, CDR2 SNEGSKA (reference sequence). Trimming pared 6 bases from V and 1 base from J, leaving 12 bases between.

This clonotype has a count of ten or more. V usage is TRBV7-2 and J usage is TRBJ2-3; D is ambiguous. Trimming removed 2 bases at V and 0 bases at J, with 3 bases between. The germline gives CDR1 SGHTA, CDR2 FQGNSA. This CDR3 comprises 13 residues. CDR3 DNA sequence: TGTGCCAGCAGCTTACCTAGCACAGATACGCAGTATTTT. It specifies CASSLPSTDTQYF.

This clonotype turned up a few times. CDR3: CASSLEGGLGQPQHF. The DNA of the CDR3 is TGCGCCAGCAGCCTGGAGGGAGGGCTAGGTCAGCCCCAGCATTTT. This sequence joins TRBV5-1 and TRBJ1-5, with D uncertain. Trimming removed 4 bases at V and 6 bases at J, with 17 bases between. The germline gives CDR1 SGHRS, CDR2 YFSETQ. The CDR3 contains 15 residues.

This chain joins TRBV10-3 and TRBJ2-1; 11 positions match TRBD1. This CDR3 is built from 17 residues. The germline CDR1 and CDR2 sequences are ENHRY and SYGVKD. After removal of 0 bases from V and 5 bases from J, the junction contained 6 bases not matched to a gene. CDR3 nucleotide sequence: TGTGCCATCAGTGAGTCAACCGGGACAGGGGGAAACAATGAGCAGTTCTTC. This sequence encodes CAISESTGTGGNNEQFF.

This clonotype was picked up a small number of times. V gene TRBV6-5 combines with J gene TRBJ2-5; 7 bases match TRBD1. V gave up 7 bases and J gave up 4 bases; unmatched junction bases: 9. CDR3 length: 14 residues. Germline values: CDR1 MNHEY, CDR2 SVGAGI. The CDR3 nucleotides read TGTGCCAGCACTCCAGGGACAGCAAGAGAGACCCAGTACTTC. Protein: CASTPGTARETQYF.

The chain couples TRBV28 to TRBJ2-1, with a weak D call TRBD2 (6 bases). Between the trimmed V and J ends, which lost 6 bases and 0 bases, there was a span of 15 bases. The CDR3 runs to 16 residues. Germline V gene lookup returns CDR1 MDHEN and CDR2 SYDVKM. As DNA, the CDR3 is TGTGCCAGCAGACCCGGGACTGATCACTCCTACAATGAGCAGTTCTTC. Encoded protein: CASRPGTDHSYNEQFF. Full variable domain (remainder filled in from reference TRBV28 and TRBJ2-1): DVKVTQSSRYLVKRTGEKVFLECVQDMDHENMFWYRQDPGLGLRLIYFSYDVKMKEKGDIPEGYSVSREKKERFSLILESASTNQTSMYLCASRPGTDHSYNEQFFGPGTRLTVL.

This clonotype has only a few counts. This sequence joins TRBV7-2 and TRBJ2-5; 9 bases map to TRBD1. Trimming cost V 3 bases and J 2 bases; bases outside gene matches: 16. Germline loops: CDR1 SGHTA, CDR2 FQGNSA. The length of the CDR3 is 19 residues. CDR3 bases: TGTGCCAGCAGCTTCCGGGACAGGGACTTTCTAGCGGAGCAAGAGACCCAGTACTTC. Amino acid sequence: CASSFRDRDFLAEQETQYF.

The chain carries TRBV28 and TRBJ2-7, with D possibly matching TRBD2 (6 bases). CDR1 is MDHEN and CDR2 is SYDVKM in the germline V gene. The CDR3 totals 15 residues. V was shortened by 7 bases and J by 5 bases, with 21 bases between the two germline ends. The CDR3 loop is CASKRGRGVWNEQYF. The DNA for the CDR3 is TGTGCCAGCAAACGAGGGCGCGGGGTTTGGAACGAGCAGTACTTC. Looking up the rest from reference TRBV28 and TRBJ2-7 gives the full variable domain: DVKVTQSSRYLVKRTGEKVFLECVQDMDHENMFWYRQDPGLGLRLIYFSYDVKMKEKGDIPEGYSVSREKKERFSLILESASTNQTSMYLCASKRGRGVWNEQYFGPGTRLTVT.

A remark on this clonotype: This could be a read error, since a much larger clone is one nucleotide away. The CDR3 loop is CSVGPSGGFSSCNEQFF. DNA of the CDR3: TGCAGCGTAGGACCTAGCGGGGGGTTTAGCTCCTGCAATGAGCAGTTCTTC. V usage is TRBV29-1 and J usage is TRBJ2-1, with TRBD2 identical over 11 bases. Per germline, CDR1 SQVTM and CDR2 ANQGSEA. The CDR3 is 17 residues long.

This clonotype was seen a few times. The chain links TRBV5-1 to TRBJ1-1; maybe TRBD1 (6 bases). Trimming took off 4 bases at V and 11 bases at J, with 15 bases between the two ends. The CDR3 runs 12 residues. Germline V gene data show CDR1 as SGHRS and CDR2 as YFSETQ. CDR3 sequence: CASSPDRRNAFF. The DNA for the CDR3 is TGCGCCAGCAGCCCCGACAGGCGGAATGCTTTCTTT.

In this sample, this clonotype turned up a few times. The chain is built from TRBV5-1 and TRBJ2-7; possible D gene TRBD2, 6 bases. This CDR3 has 15 amino acids. V was pared by 4 bases and J by 2 bases, with 16 bases between. Germline CDR1 is SGHRS and CDR2 is YFSETQ. The CDR3 nucleotides are TGCGCCAGCAGCCAAGCTGGCGGGGTCCCCTACGAGCAGTACTTC. Protein: CASSQAGGVPYEQYF.

This clonotype was seen just once. The V and J genes are TRBV2 and TRBJ1-5; 9 bases agree with TRBD1. Losses at the gene ends were 5 bases for V and 6 bases for J; bases not matched to a gene: 14. The CDR3 length is 17 residues. Germline lookup yields CDR1 SNHLY and CDR2 FYNNEI. CDR3 loop: CASSPKISTGGVQPQHF. The CDR3 DNA reads as TGTGCCAGCAGTCCCAAGATTTCTACAGGGGGCGTTCAGCCCCAGCATTTT.

This clonotype occurred many times. The germline gene is not matched at one end of the junction; a read error may be the cause. This chain uses TRBV7-8 with TRBJ2-3; 7 nucleotides align to TRBD2. CDR1 and CDR2 from the germline V gene are SGHVS and FQNEAQ. CDR3 length: 15 amino acids. The CDR3 here is CASSLAETSTDTQYF. The CDR3 coding sequence is TGTGCCAGCAGCTTAGCTGAGACTAGCACCGATACGCAGTATTTT.

The chain joins TRBV10-3 to TRBJ1-5, with unresolved D. In germline, CDR1 is ENHRY, CDR2 SYGVKD. The length of the CDR3 is 14 residues. The ends were cut back, 2 bases at V and 6 bases at J, with 11 bases in the middle. The CDR3 DNA is TGTGCCATCAGTGAGGGACCAGAGGGTCAGCCCCAGCATTTT. Encoded protein: CAISEGPEGQPQHF.

The table lists this clonotype with a few counts. The J gene is TRBJ1-1, the V gene TRBV5-1; possibly TRBD1 for D (5 bases). Germline CDR1 and CDR2: SGHRS and YFSETQ. The V gene lost 7 bases and the J gene lost 11 bases, with 21 bases spanning the gap. There are 13 residues in the CDR3. The CDR3 sequence: CASSQAPLVEAFF. CDR3 nucleotide sequence: TGCGCCAGCTCACAGGCCCCTCTTGTCGAGGCTTTCTTT.

V gene TRBV12-5 combines with J gene TRBJ2-5; 7 bases map to TRBD1. CDR1 and CDR2 (germline): LGHNT, FRNRAP. The CDR3 has 15 amino acids. V shed 5 bases and J 11 bases; nucleotides not matched to a gene: 17. CDR3 residues: CASGHGQVGNNEQYF. The DNA for the CDR3 is TGTGCTAGTGGTCACGGACAGGTGGGGAACAATGAGCAGTACTTC.

There are a few counts of this clonotype. The chain couples TRBV3-1 to TRBJ2-3; 10 bases line up with TRBD2. The CDR3 covers 17 residues. Germline CDR1 reads LGHDT; CDR2 reads YNNKEL (reference sequence). The V gene end was trimmed by 0 bases and the J gene end by 6 bases; junction bases not matched to a gene: 9. The CDR3 region is CASSQDNTLAGVDTQYF. DNA for the CDR3: TGTGCCAGCAGCCAAGATAACACCCTAGCGGGGGTGGATACGCAGTATTTT.

V is TRBV3-1 and J is TRBJ1-2; tentative D call: TRBD1 (6 bases). V was pared by 1 base and J by 4 bases, with 7 bases between. The CDR3 covers 13 residues. The germline CDR1 and CDR2 sequences are LGHDT and YNNKEL (reference sequence). The CDR3 region is CASSQGTVYGYTF. In DNA form, the CDR3 reads TGTGCCAGCAGCCAAGGGACAGTCTATGGCTACACCTTC.

This chain joins TRBV28 and TRBJ2-4, with D hard to call. CDR1 is MDHEN, CDR2 SYDVKM, per germline. This CDR3 contains 14 residues. Trimming pared 2 bases from V and 6 bases from J, leaving 11 bases between. The CDR3 sequence: CASSLIRVRNIQYF. The CDR3 nucleotides are TGTGCCAGCAGTTTAATCCGTGTTAGAAACATTCAGTACTTC.

This sequence joins TRBV12-5 and TRBJ2-7; D remains unclear. CDR3 length: 11 residues. Germline V lookup: CDR1 LGHNT, CDR2 FRNRAP. The V end was cut by 4 bases, the J end by 2 bases, with 3 bases between. DNA for the CDR3: TGTGCTAGTGGTTCCCCCTACGAGCAGTACGTC. This codes for CASGSPYEQYV.

This clonotype turned up a few times. This CDR3 is CSVEVLGYEQYF. In DNA, the CDR3 is TGCAGCGTTGAGGTCCTAGGGTACGAGCAGTACTTC. The chain carries TRBV29-1 and TRBJ2-7; D is undetermined. Germline V gene sequence: CDR1 SQVTM, CDR2 ANQGSEA. This CDR3 contains 12 residues. V was shortened by 3 bases and J by 4 bases, with 10 bases between the two germline ends.

CDR3 nucleotides: TGTGCCAGCAGCCAAGGTGACAGGGGGGTCGGCTACACCTTC. Translating gives CASSQGDRGVGYTF. V usage is TRBV3-1 and J usage is TRBJ1-2; TRBD1 matches at 9 bases. Looked up from germline, CDR1 is LGHDT and CDR2 is YNNKEL (reference sequence). The CDR3 extends over 14 amino acids. With 1 base clipped from V and 8 bases from J, the junction kept 5 bases outside the gene matches.